This T cell receptor (beta chain) was documented in a study of T cell repertoires in cytomegalovirus infection. About the research overall: An indication of both CMV infection and matching HLA type came from public TCR beta signatures.

Trimming left V 7 bases short and J 4 bases short, with 13 bases between. Germline CDR1 is SGHAT and CDR2 is FQNNGV. This CDR3 comprises 13 residues. This clonotype appeared many times. TCRdb fed the reads into MiXCR, producing one record per CDR3 protein. The sample has under 600,000 distinct CDR3 sequences, approximately 17% seen once. V and J are TRBV11-2 and TRBJ1-2, with TRBD1 as a possible D gene (5 bases). This receptor was taken from a human donor in good health (CMV status not recorded). Some clones in this sample may be carry-over from other donors' samples. The sample comprised CD8+ T cells from PBMCs. The CDR3 is CASTAGGSYGYTF. In DNA form, the CDR3 reads TGTGCCAGCACCGCGGGGGGGTCCTATGGCTACACCTTC.